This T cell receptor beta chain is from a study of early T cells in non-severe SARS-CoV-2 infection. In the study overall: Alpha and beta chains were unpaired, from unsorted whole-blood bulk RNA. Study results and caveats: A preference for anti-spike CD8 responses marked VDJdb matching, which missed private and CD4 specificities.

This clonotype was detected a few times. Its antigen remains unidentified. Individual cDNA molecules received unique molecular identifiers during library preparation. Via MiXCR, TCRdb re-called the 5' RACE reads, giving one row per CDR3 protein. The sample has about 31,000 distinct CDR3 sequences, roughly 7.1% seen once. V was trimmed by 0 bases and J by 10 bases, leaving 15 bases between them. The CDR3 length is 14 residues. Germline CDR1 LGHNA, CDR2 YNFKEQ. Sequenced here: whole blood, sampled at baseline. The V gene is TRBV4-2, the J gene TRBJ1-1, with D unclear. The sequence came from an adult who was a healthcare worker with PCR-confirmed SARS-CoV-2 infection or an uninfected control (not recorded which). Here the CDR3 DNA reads TGTGCCAGCAGCCAAGACACCGCCACGGCTCGAGCTTTCTTT. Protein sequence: CASSQDTATARAFF.